This T cell receptor beta chain was identified in a study of T cell responses to AZD1222 COVID-19 vaccine (dated by TCRdb to the early 2020s). Looking at the study overall: AZD1222 recipients given second doses at about 4 weeks or at about 12 weeks were pooled, since spike-specific TCR depth and breadth were not found to differ between the two schedules. TCR sequencing covered more than 230 trial participants: 200 to 220 given two doses of AZD1222 and about 26 given two doses of MenACWY control vaccine. Enrollment into the trials was organized by age into subgroups of 18-55, 56-69 and 70-plus years, and those subgroups contained approximately 160, 26 and 62 TCR-sequenced participants, respectively. What the authors observed across the whole study: Most participants were white British and females outnumbered males, and the authors suggested that clonal diversity may have been underestimated. After two AZD1222 doses, spike-specific TCR breadth and depth were significantly higher than at day 0 and than in MenACWY recipients. Because no samples from the day 14 peak response were available, repertoires could be characterized only after the peak T cell response. The whole spike protein was spanned by vaccine-associated CD4 TCRs, and dominant responses were seen in regions 160-218 and 743-854. In the small 56-69-year group, the increase in depth fell short of significance, most likely because of low power. Only a handful of AZD1222 recipients were SARS-CoV-2 seropositive at baseline, limiting conclusions about previously exposed vaccinees. Nearly half of unique spike-specific TCRs reportedly recognized epitopes outside regions mutated in the B.1.351 and B.1.1.7 variants.

From cysteine to phenylalanine, the CDR3 is 11 amino acids long. Only CDR3 DNA remains: 33 bases, in frame from the first base. CDR1 and CDR2 are drawn from the germline V gene: MNHEY, SVGEGT. A distance of 7 bases separates the germline ends of V and J, which lose 6 bases and 5 bases respectively. The CDR3 regions of human TCRbeta chains were analyzed by immunosequencing. As for the original processing: TCRs in the repertoires were matched against a reference library of SARS-CoV-2-specific TCRs that had been generated with the MIRA antigen-specificity platform. Breadth meant the fraction of unique TCRs that were SARS-CoV-2-associated, whereas depth meant the fraction of total T cells that were SARS-CoV-2-associated. Using the MIRA data, each spike-specific TCR was assigned both to the spike region to which the TCR was reactive and to a CD4 or CD8 class. Log10-transformed breadth and depth values were compared by one-way ANOVA with Sidak's multiple comparisons tests. TCRdb took this table from immuneACCESS and kept in-frame rearrangements with V and J called. Such tables lack part of the clones; where checked against another copy, unresolved V genes explain under half of the gap, and the rest is unexplained. D and trimming were read from the DNA, whereas the V and J calls and clone size are those reported in that table. In this sample the table shows over 100,000 clones, approximately 87% of which occur a single time. Over 3% of the sample belongs to the ten largest clones.

The time point label corresponds to: baseline before first vaccination. Vaccinee samples were obtained from the UK trials COV001 and COV002, which included a single-blind randomized controlled phase 2/3 trial of AZD1222 (ChAdOx1 nCoV-19) in healthy adults. Trial participant PBMC samples were collected at day 0 and day 28 after the second dose for TCRbeta chain sequencing. With regard to this clone: Its antigen remains undetermined. Base-call qualities are not available, and no considerably larger clone is one nucleotide away. Other nucleotide sequences from this sample produce the same CDR3.

This sequence originates from an adult in good health. The rearrangement combines TRBV6-2 or TRBV6-3 with TRBJ1-1; 5 matching bases give a weak D call of TRBD1. The sequencing here drew on peripheral blood, taken on day 0 of AZD1222 vaccination. The CDR3 loop reads CASSQGTEAFF. In nucleotide form, the sequence is TGTGCCAGCAGCCAGGGAACTGAAGCTTTCTTT.